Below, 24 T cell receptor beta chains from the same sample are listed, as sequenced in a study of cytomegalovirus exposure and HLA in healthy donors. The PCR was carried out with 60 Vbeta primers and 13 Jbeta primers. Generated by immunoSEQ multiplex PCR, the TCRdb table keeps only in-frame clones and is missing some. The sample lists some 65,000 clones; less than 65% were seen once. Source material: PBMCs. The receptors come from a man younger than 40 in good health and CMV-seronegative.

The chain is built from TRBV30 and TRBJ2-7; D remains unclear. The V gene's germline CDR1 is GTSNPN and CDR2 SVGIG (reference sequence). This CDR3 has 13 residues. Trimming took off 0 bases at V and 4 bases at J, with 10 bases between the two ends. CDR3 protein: CAWSVNREYEQYF. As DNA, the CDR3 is TGTGCCTGGAGTGTCAACAGAGAATACGAGCAGTACTTC.

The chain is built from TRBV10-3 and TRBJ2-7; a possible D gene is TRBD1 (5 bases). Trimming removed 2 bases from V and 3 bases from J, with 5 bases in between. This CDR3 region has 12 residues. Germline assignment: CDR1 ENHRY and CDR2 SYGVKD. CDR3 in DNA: TGTGCCATCAGTGAGACAGGCTACGAGCAGTACTTC. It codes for CAISETGYEQYF.

The CDR3 spells CASSFTGAAEKLFF. The CDR3 region has the DNA TGTGCCAGCAGCTTTACAGGGGCGGCAGAAAAACTGTTTTTT. V is TRBV7-9 and J is TRBJ1-4, with TRBD1 matching over 7 bases. Germline CDR1 SEHNR, CDR2 FQNEAQ (reference sequence). The J segment lost 8 bases and the V segment lost 3 bases, leaving 6 bases of the junction unmatched. This CDR3 is built from 14 residues.

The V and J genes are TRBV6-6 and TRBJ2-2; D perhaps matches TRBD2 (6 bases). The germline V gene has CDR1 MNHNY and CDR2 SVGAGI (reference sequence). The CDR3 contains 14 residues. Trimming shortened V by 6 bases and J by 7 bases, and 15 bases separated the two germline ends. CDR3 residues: CASRYDGGGGELFF. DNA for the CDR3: TGTGCCAGCAGATACGACGGGGGTGGCGGGGAGCTGTTTTTT.

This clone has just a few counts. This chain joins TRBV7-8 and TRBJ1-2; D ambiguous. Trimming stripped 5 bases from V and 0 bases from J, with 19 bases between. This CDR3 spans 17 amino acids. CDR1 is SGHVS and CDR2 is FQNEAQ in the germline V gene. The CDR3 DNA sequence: TGTGCCAGCAGCCAGCCCAAGCCGGGAGCGACTAACTATGGCTACACCTTC. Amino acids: CASSQPKPGATNYGYTF. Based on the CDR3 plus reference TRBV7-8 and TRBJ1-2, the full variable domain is GAGVSQSPRYKVAKRGQDVALRCDPISGHVSLFWYQQALGQGPEFLTYFQNEAQLDKSGLPSDRFFAERPEGSVSTLKIQRTQQEDSAVYLCASSQPKPGATNYGYTFGSGTRLTVV.

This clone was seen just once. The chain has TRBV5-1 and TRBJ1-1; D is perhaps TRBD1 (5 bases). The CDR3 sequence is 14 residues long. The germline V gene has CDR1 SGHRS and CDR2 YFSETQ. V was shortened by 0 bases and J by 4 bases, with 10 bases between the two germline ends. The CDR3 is CASSLAGPRTEAFF. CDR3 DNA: TGCGCCAGCAGCTTGGCAGGGCCCCGCACTGAAGCTTTCTTT.

The CDR3 DNA reads as TGTGCCAGCAGCTTGTCCGTCGGGACAGGGGGCTACGAGCAGTACTTC. Residues: CASSLSVGTGGYEQYF. This chain links TRBV7-2 with TRBJ2-7, with TRBD1 matching 11 bases. V trimming: 3 bases; J trimming: 3 bases; junction bases outside the gene matches: 7. CDR1 SGHTA and CDR2 FQGNSA come from the germline V gene. The CDR3 contains 16 residues.

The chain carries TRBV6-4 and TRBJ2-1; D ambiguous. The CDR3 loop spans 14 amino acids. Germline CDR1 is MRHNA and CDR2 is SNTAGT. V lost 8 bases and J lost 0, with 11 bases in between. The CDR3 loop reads CASPLTRSYNEQFF. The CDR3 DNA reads TGTGCCAGCCCCCTAACGCGCTCCTACAATGAGCAGTTCTTC.

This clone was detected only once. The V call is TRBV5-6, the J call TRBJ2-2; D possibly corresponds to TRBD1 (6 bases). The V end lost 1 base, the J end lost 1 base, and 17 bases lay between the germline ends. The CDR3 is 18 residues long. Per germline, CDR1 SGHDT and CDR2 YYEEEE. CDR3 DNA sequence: TGTGCCAGCAGCTTGCCCAGCAGGGGAAGGCTGAACACCGGGGAGCTGTTTTTT. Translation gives CASSLPSRGRLNTGELFF.

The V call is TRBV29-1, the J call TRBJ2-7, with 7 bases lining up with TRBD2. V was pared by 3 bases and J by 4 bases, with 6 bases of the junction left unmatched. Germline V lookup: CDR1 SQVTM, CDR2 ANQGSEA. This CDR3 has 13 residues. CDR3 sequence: CSVDGGNRYEQYF. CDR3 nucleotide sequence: TGCAGCGTTGACGGGGGGAACCGTTACGAGCAGTACTTC.

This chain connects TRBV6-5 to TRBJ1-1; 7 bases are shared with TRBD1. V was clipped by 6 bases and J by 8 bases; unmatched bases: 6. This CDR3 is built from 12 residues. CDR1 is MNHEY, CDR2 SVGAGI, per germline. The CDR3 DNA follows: TGTGCCAGCAGCCGAGGGACAGAAGAAGCTTTCTTT. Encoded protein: CASSRGTEEAFF.

The CDR3 sequence: CSVVASGGENEQFF. In nucleotides, the CDR3 is TGCAGCGTTGTTGCTAGCGGGGGGGAAAATGAGCAGTTCTTC. This chain uses TRBV29-1 with TRBJ2-1, with 12 positions matching TRBD2. CDR3 length equals 14 residues. The germline gives CDR1 SQVTM, CDR2 ANQGSEA. Trimming at V came to 4 bases and at J to 7 bases, leaving 5 bases not matched to a gene.

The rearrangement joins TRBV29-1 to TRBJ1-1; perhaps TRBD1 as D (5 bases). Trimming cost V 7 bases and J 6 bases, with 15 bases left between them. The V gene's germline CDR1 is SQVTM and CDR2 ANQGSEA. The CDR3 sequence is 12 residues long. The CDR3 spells CSATLTQAEAFF. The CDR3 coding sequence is TGCAGCGCGACCCTTACACAGGCTGAAGCTTTCTTT.

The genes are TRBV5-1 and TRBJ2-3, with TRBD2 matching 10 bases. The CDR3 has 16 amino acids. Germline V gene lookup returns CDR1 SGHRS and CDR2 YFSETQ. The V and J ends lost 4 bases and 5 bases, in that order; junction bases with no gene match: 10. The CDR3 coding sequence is TGCGCCAGCAGCCCCACCAGCGGGGGGGCCGGAGATACGCAGTATTTT. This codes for CASSPTSGGAGDTQYF.

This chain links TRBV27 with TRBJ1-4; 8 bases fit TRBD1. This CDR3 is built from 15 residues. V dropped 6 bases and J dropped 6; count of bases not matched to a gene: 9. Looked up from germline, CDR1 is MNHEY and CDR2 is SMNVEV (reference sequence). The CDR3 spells CASRERDRPHEKLFF. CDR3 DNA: TGTGCCAGCAGGGAACGGGACAGGCCACATGAAAAACTGTTTTTT.

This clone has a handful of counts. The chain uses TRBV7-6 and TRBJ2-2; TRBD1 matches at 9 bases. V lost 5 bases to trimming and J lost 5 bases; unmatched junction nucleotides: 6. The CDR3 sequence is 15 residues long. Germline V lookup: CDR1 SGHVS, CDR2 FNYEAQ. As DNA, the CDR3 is TGTGCCAGCAGCCCATCCGGACAGGGGACCGGGGAGCTGTTTTTT. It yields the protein CASSPSGQGTGELFF.

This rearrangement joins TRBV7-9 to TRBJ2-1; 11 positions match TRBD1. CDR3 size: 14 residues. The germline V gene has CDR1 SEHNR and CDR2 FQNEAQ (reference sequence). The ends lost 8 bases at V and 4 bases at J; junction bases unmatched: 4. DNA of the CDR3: TGTGCCAGCCAGGACAGGGGGCCTTACAATGAGCAGTTCTTC. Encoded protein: CASQDRGPYNEQFF.

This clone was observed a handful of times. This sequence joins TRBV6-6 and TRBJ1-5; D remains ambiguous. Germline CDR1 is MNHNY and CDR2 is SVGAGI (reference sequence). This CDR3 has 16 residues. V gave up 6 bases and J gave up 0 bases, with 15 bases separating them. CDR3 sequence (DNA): TGTGCCAGCAGCTTAGACGGACTATATAGCAATCAGCCCCAGCATTTT. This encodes CASSLDGLYSNQPQHF.

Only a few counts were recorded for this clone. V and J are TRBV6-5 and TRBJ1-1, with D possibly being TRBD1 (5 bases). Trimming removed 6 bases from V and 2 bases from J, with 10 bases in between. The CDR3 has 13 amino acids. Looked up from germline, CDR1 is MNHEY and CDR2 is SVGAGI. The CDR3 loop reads CASRPQGNTEAFF. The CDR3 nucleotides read TGTGCCAGCAGACCCCAGGGAAACACTGAAGCTTTCTTT.

The CDR3 spells CASSEQRDYEQYF. The CDR3 region has the DNA TGCGCCAGCAGTGAGCAGCGGGACTACGAGCAGTACTTC. The V call is TRBV10-2, the J call TRBJ2-7; 7 nucleotides match TRBD2. This CDR3 spans 13 amino acids. The germline V gene encodes CDR1 WSHSY and CDR2 SAAADI. The ends lost 2 bases at V and 3 bases at J; junction bases unmatched: 1.

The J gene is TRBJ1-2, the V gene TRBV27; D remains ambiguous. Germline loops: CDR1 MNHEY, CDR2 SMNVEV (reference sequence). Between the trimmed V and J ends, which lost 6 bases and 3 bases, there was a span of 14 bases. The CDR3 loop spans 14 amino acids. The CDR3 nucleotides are TGTGCCAGCAGCGAGACATGGCGGGACTATGGCTACACCTTC. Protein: CASSETWRDYGYTF.

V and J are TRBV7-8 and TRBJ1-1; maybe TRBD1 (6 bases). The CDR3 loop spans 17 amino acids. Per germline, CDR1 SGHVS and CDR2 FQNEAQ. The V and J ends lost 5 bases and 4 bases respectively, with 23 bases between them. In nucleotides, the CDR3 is TGTGCCAGCAGCCGAACGGATACACAGGGTCGCGGCACTGAAGCTTTCTTT. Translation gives CASSRTDTQGRGTEAFF.

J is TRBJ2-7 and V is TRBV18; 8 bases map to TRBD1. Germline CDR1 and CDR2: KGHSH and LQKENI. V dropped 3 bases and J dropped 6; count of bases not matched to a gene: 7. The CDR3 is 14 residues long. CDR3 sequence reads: CASSPSTGVVEQYF. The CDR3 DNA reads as TGTGCCAGCTCACCTTCGACAGGGGTTGTCGAGCAGTACTTC.

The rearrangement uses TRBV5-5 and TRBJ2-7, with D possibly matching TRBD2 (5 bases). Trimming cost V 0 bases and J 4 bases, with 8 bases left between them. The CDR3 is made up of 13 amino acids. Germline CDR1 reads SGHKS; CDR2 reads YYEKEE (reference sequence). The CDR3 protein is CASSLGGFYEQYF. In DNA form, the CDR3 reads TGTGCCAGCAGCTTGGGAGGGTTTTACGAGCAGTACTTC. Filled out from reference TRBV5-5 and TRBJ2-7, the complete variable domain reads DAGVTQSPTHLIKTRGQQVTLRCSPISGHKSVSWYQQVLGQGPQFIFQYYEKEERGRGNFPDRFSARQFPNYSSELNVNALLLGDSALYLCASSLGGFYEQYFGPGTRLTVT.